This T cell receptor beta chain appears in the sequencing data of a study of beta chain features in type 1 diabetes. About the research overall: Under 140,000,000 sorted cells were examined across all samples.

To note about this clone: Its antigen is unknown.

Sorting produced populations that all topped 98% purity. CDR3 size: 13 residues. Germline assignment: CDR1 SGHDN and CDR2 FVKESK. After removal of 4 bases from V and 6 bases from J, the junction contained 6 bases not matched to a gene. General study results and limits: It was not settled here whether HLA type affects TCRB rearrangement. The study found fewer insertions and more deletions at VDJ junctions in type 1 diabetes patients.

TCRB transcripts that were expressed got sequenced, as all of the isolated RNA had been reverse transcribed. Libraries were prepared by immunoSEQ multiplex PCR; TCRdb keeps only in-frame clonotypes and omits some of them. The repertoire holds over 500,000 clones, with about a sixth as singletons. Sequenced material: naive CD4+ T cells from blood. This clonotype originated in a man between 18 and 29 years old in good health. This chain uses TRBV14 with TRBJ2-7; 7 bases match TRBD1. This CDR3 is CASSLQGSGEQYF. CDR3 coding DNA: TGTGCCAGCAGCCTACAGGGGTCGGGCGAGCAGTACTTC.